This T cell receptor beta chain was found in a study of cytomegalovirus exposure and HLA in healthy donors. Vbeta (60) and Jbeta (13) primers were used in the PCR. The authors' processing: Tens of millions of unique TCR beta chains, around 10 million of them shared, were counted by a later analysis. The table came from immunoSEQ multiplex PCR; TCRdb's copy has only in-frame clones and leaves some out. V, J and clone size are those of that table, while D and trimming were read from the DNA. The table has over 200,000 clones, 85% to 90% seen once. This clone has a handful of counts. Sequencing input: PBMCs. The sequence was collected from a human donor in good health.

The CDR3 loop is CASSQDAGGGAGELFF. The CDR3 DNA sequence: TGTGCCAGCAGCCAAGATGCGGGAGGTGGGGCCGGGGAGCTGTTTTTT. J is TRBJ2-2 and V is TRBV4-2; 8 nucleotides line up with TRBD2. J lost 6 bases, V lost 0 bases, and 6 bases had no gene match. CDR1 and CDR2 from the germline V gene are LGHNA and YNFKEQ. The CDR3 totals 16 residues.